This is a list of T cell receptor beta chains from one sample in a study of CD8 T cells in Susac syndrome. MiXCR, run by TCRdb on the immunoSEQ multiplex PCR reads, gives a single entry per CDR3 protein. This table holds roughly 150,000 distinct CDR3 sequences, around 96% found once. The specimen was CD4+ T cells from PBMCs. The receptors originated from a human donor with Susac syndrome. Each CDR3 is given with its conserved first and last residue. A D gene is named only where the DNA matches it firmly. Size is stated for part of the rows, as once, few or many counts, or as a class when the clone is expanded.

d_call j_call v_call clone_size cdr3_aa cdr3_nt
NA TRBJ1-3 TRBV18 NA CASSPSTGTENTIYF TGTGCCAGCTCACCATCCACAGGGACTGAAAACACCATATATTTT
NA TRBJ2-7 TRBV18 NA CASSPWQGWYEQYF TGTGCCAGCTCACCATGGCAGGGGTGGTACGAGCAGTACTTC
NA TRBJ1-1 TRBV13 NA CASSLVAHEAFF TGTGCCAGCAGCTTAGTGGCGCATGAAGCTTTCTTT
TRBD2 TRBJ2-3 TRBV29-1 NA CTTSEGGTDTQYF TGCACGACTAGCGAAGGGGGCACAGATACGCAGTATTTT
NA TRBJ1-2 TRBV7-9 once CASTLSDTEYYGYTF TGTGCCAGCACCCTTTCGGACACGGAATACTATGGCTACACCTTC
NA TRBJ2-7 TRBV5-3 NA CARSLTMDRPYEQYF TGTGCCAGAAGCCTAACAATGGACAGACCCTACGAGCAGTACTTC
NA TRBJ1-3 TRBV4-1 NA CASSQDEPRSGNTIYF TGCGCCAGCAGCCAAGATGAGCCACGCTCTGGAAACACCATATATTTT
TRBD1 TRBJ1-1 TRBV20-1 NA CSAATGGRAEAFF TGCAGTGCCGCGACAGGGGGTCGGGCTGAAGCTTTCTTT
TRBD2 TRBJ2-5 TRBV2 NA CASSEAREAGGRTETQYF TGTGCCAGCAGTGAAGCGCGAGAAGCGGGGGGGCGGACGGAGACCCAGTACTTC
NA TRBJ2-3 TRBV11-2 NA CASSLDLGRPDTQYF TGTGCCAGCAGCTTAGATCTTGGGAGACCAGATACGCAGTATTTT
NA TRBJ2-5 TRBV12-3/TRBV12-4 NA CASSFRETQYF TGTGCCAGCAGTTTTCGGGAGACCCAGTACTTC
NA TRBJ1-5 TRBV4-3 NA CASSQRTEAGPQHF TGCGCCAGCAGCCAACGTACAGAGGCCGGGCCCCAGCATTTT
TRBD1 TRBJ2-5 TRBV7-2 NA CASSFRTGGRETQYF TGTGCCAGCAGCTTTCGGACAGGGGGTAGGGAGACCCAGTACTTC
NA TRBJ2-3 TRBV18 NA CASSPSGSRTGTDTQYF TGTGCCAGCTCACCCTCCGGGAGCAGGACGGGTACAGATACGCAGTATTTT
TRBD1 TRBJ2-7 TRBV4-1 NA CASSQTSGTGAYEQYF TGCGCCAGCAGCCAAACCTCCGGGACAGGGGCCTACGAGCAGTACTTC
NA TRBJ2-3 TRBV3-1 NA CASSSRGRLTDTQYF TGTGCCAGCAGCTCCCGGGGACGACTCACAGATACGCAGTATTTT
NA TRBJ2-7 TRBV29-1 once CSVEDRSGGTGTYEQYF TGCAGCGTTGAAGATAGGAGCGGTGGGACCGGAACCTACGAGCAGTACTTC
TRBD1 TRBJ2-2 TRBV10-3 NA CAIRNPGQGSGELFF TGTGCCATCAGGAACCCGGGACAGGGATCCGGGGAGCTGTTTTTT
NA TRBJ1-5 TRBV7-9 NA CASSFQDRQPQHF TGTGCCAGCAGCTTCCAGGACCGACAGCCCCAGCATTTT
NA TRBJ2-7 TRBV5-5 NA CASSLAVEQYF TGTGCCAGCAGCTTGGCCGTCGAGCAGTACTTC
NA TRBJ2-5 TRBV7-9 NA CASSPSPRETQYF TGTGCCAGCAGCCCCTCGCCACGCGAGACCCAGTACTTC
TRBD1 TRBJ1-2 TRBV5-4 NA CASSPGGTGGASYGYTF TGTGCCAGCAGCCCTGGTGGGACAGGGGGCGCTTCCTATGGCTACACCTTC
TRBD1 TRBJ1-4 TRBV3-1 NA CASSSRQGVSTNEKLFF TGTGCCAGCAGCTCTCGACAGGGCGTAAGCACTAATGAAAAACTGTTTTTT
NA TRBJ1-2 TRBV5-4 NA CASSLYGQGTAHYGYTF TGTGCCAGCAGCTTGTATGGGCAGGGAACGGCCCACTATGGCTACACCTTC
NA TRBJ1-6 TRBV7-3 NA CASSQTVGDSPLHF TGTGCCAGCAGCCAGACGGTGGGGGATTCACCCCTCCACTTT
NA TRBJ2-1 TRBV9 NA CASGDRSYNEQFF TGTGCCAGCGGCGATAGATCCTACAATGAGCAGTTCTTC
NA TRBJ2-3 TRBV15 NA CATSIYSSTDTQYF TGTGCCACCAGCATTTACAGCAGCACAGATACGCAGTATTTT
NA TRBJ2-5 TRBV11-2 NA CASSSSTGAMAQYF TGTGCCAGCAGCTCCTCGACAGGCGCGATGGCCCAGTACTTC
NA TRBJ1-1 TRBV29-1 NA CSVDPGAFEAFF TGCAGCGTAGATCCAGGAGCCTTTGAAGCTTTCTTT
NA TRBJ2-1 TRBV11-2 once CASSDRNRVYEQFF TGTGCCAGCAGCGACAGGAACCGAGTCTATGAGCAGTTCTTC
NA TRBJ2-7 TRBV7-2 NA CASTLRQSGYYEQYF TGTGCCAGCACCCTAAGACAGTCGGGCTACTACGAGCAGTACTTC
NA TRBJ2-5 TRBV20-1 once CSASRVLQETQYF TGCAGTGCTAGCAGGGTACTCCAAGAGACCCAGTACTTC
NA TRBJ2-5 TRBV29-1 NA CSVIVFGGQETQYF TGCAGCGTTATCGTATTCGGGGGCCAAGAGACCCAGTACTTC
NA TRBJ1-2 TRBV29-1 NA CSVERDTTNYGYTF TGCAGCGTTGAGAGGGACACTACTAACTATGGCTACACCTTC
NA TRBJ1-1 TRBV25-1 NA CANPITGTPTEAFF TGTGCCAACCCAATTACCGGGACTCCTACCGAAGCTTTCTTT
TRBD1 TRBJ2-7 TRBV29-1 few CSVGGTGSYEQYF TGCAGCGTTGGGGGGACAGGTTCCTACGAGCAGTACTTC
NA TRBJ2-5 TRBV11-3 NA CASSSSRGTPTQYF TGTGCCAGCAGCTCCTCGAGGGGTACTCCGACCCAGTACTTC
TRBD1 TRBJ2-7 TRBV7-2 NA CASRRTGGGYEQYF TGTGCCAGCAGGCGAACAGGGGGCGGCTACGAGCAGTACTTC
NA TRBJ1-5 TRBV6-1 NA CASTRPYSNQPQHF TGTGCCAGCACCCGGCCCTATAGCAATCAGCCCCAGCATTTT
TRBD1 TRBJ2-5 TRBV9 few CASSIGTAIQETQYF TGTGCCAGCAGCATTGGGACAGCAATACAAGAGACCCAGTACTTC
NA TRBJ1-2 TRBV5-1 NA CASSLGRSVYGYTF TGCGCCAGCAGCTTGGGACGGAGCGTCTATGGCTACACCTTC
TRBD2 TRBJ2-3 TRBV20-1 once CSAPGLVSYTQYF TGCAGTGCGCCGGGACTAGTTTCATATACGCAGTATTTT
NA TRBJ2-2 TRBV12-3/TRBV12-4 NA CASRGTGLAGELFF TGTGCCAGCAGGGGAACAGGGCTCGCCGGGGAGCTGTTTTTT
NA TRBJ2-7 TRBV13 NA CATRTGPRVPQYF TGTGCCACCAGGACCGGGCCGCGAGTACCGCAGTACTTC
NA TRBJ1-1 TRBV7-2 NA CASSSPLAF TGTGCCAGCAGCTCCCCACTGGCCTTT
TRBD1 TRBJ2-6 TRBV19 NA CASSIVAGTGGYGANVLTF TGTGCCAGTAGTATAGTCGCCGGGACAGGGGGCTACGGGGCCAACGTCCTGACTTTC
NA TRBJ2-7 TRBV6-2/TRBV6-3 NA CASRSDYEQYF TGTGCCAGCAGATCTGACTACGAGCAGTACTTC
NA TRBJ2-7 TRBV27 NA CASSLSPGLGEYF TGTGCCAGCAGTTTATCCCCCGGACTCGGGGAGTACTTC
TRBD2 TRBJ2-5 TRBV6-6 NA CASSRGGRGGETQYF TGTGCCAGCAGTCGGGGGGGCCGAGGTGGAGAGACCCAGTACTTC
NA TRBJ1-2 TRBV23-1 NA CASSQACYGYTF TGCGCCAGCAGTCAGGCCTGCTATGGCTACACCTTC
NA TRBJ1-2 TRBV29-1 NA CSVSRQNYGYTF TGCAGCGTTTCCCGACAGAACTATGGCTACACCTTC
NA TRBJ1-2 TRBV14 NA CASSPGHQDGYTF TGTGCCAGCAGCCCGGGACACCAGGATGGCTACACCTTC
TRBD1 TRBJ1-6 TRBV7-2 once CASSSPQGAGNSPLHF TGTGCCAGCAGCTCCCCACAGGGGGCGGGTAATTCACCCCTCCACTTT
NA TRBJ2-5 TRBV18 NA CASSPRRDQETQYF TGTGCCAGCTCACCAAGGAGGGACCAAGAGACCCAGTACTTC
NA TRBJ1-5 TRBV12-3/TRBV12-4 NA CASRPNTPSNQPQHF TGTGCCAGCAGACCCAACACTCCTAGCAATCAGCCCCAGCATTTT
TRBD2 TRBJ2-7 TRBV11-2 NA CASSSTPGLAGGPLYF TGTGCCAGCAGCTCAACGCCGGGACTAGCGGGGGGCCCCCTGTACTTC
NA TRBJ2-5 TRBV29-1 NA CSGAGTRQETQYF TGCAGCGGAGCGGGGACACGACAAGAGACCCAGTACTTC
NA TRBJ2-1 TRBV4-3 NA CASSQDRWLGTEQFF TGCGCCAGCAGCCAAGATCGGTGGCTGGGAACCGAGCAGTTCTTC
NA TRBJ2-3 TRBV24-1 NA CATRGNTDTQYF TGTGCCACCCGGGGAAACACAGATACGCAGTATTTT